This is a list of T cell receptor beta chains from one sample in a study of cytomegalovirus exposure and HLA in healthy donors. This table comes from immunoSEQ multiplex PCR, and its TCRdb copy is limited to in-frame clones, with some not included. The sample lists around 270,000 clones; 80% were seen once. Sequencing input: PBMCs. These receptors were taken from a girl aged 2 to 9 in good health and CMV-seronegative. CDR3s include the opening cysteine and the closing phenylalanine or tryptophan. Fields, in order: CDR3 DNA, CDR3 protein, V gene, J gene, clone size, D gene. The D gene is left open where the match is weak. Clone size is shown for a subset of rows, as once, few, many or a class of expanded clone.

CDR3 DNA: TGTGCCAGCGTTAACAGGGCGATGAACACTGAAGCTTTCTTT
CDR3 protein: CASVNRAMNTEAFF
V gene: TRBV2
J gene: TRBJ1-1
clone size: .
D gene: .

CDR3 DNA: TGTGCCAGCAGCCGAAAACTCACAGGGGGCATCAACTACGAGCAGTACTTC
CDR3 protein: CASSRKLTGGINYEQYF
V gene: TRBV11-2
J gene: TRBJ2-7
clone size: .
D gene: TRBD1

CDR3 DNA: TGTGCCAGCAGCACCCTTGTGCGTGGCTACACCTTC
CDR3 protein: CASSTLVRGYTF
V gene: TRBV21-1
J gene: TRBJ1-2
clone size: .
D gene: .

CDR3 DNA: TGTGCCAGCAGCCATACTGCCCGACAAAGTAATGAAAAACTGTTTTTT
CDR3 protein: CASSHTARQSNEKLFF
V gene: TRBV7-2
J gene: TRBJ1-4
clone size: .
D gene: .

CDR3 DNA: TGTGCCAGCAGCCCCAGGCGGACTAGCCGGCTACAGTACTTC
CDR3 protein: CASSPRRTSRLQYF
V gene: TRBV7-7
J gene: TRBJ2-5
clone size: .
D gene: TRBD2

CDR3 DNA: TGTGCCACCAGCAGAGATCGTAACACTGAAGCTTTCTTT
CDR3 protein: CATSRDRNTEAFF
V gene: TRBV15
J gene: TRBJ1-1
clone size: .
D gene: .

CDR3 DNA: TGTGCCAGCAGTGATAACAGGGCGACCCTGGGCTACACCTTC
CDR3 protein: CASSDNRATLGYTF
V gene: TRBV6-1
J gene: TRBJ1-2
clone size: few
D gene: .

CDR3 DNA: TGTGCCAGCACCCCCGAGGTAGGGACATATCAGCCCCAGCATTTT
CDR3 protein: CASTPEVGTYQPQHF
V gene: TRBV7-8
J gene: TRBJ1-5
clone size: .
D gene: .

CDR3 DNA: TGTGCCAGCAGTAGGGACAGGGCTGGAAACACCATATATTTT
CDR3 protein: CASSRDRAGNTIYF
V gene: TRBV6-6
J gene: TRBJ1-3
clone size: few
D gene: TRBD1

CDR3 DNA: TGTGCCAGCAGCTTAGAATGGGGCACCTACGAGCAGTACTTC
CDR3 protein: CASSLEWGTYEQYF
V gene: TRBV11-2
J gene: TRBJ2-7
clone size: .
D gene: .

CDR3 DNA: TGTGCCAGCAGTTCGGACAGGAGGAATCAGCCCCAGCATTTT
CDR3 protein: CASSSDRRNQPQHF
V gene: TRBV28
J gene: TRBJ1-5
clone size: .
D gene: TRBD1

CDR3 DNA: TGTGCCAGCAGTCGACAGGGTGAGACCTACGAGCAGTACTTC
CDR3 protein: CASSRQGETYEQYF
V gene: TRBV13
J gene: TRBJ2-7
clone size: .
D gene: TRBD1

CDR3 DNA: TGTGCCAGCAGCGACGGACTAGCCCCCTACAATGAGCAGTTCTTC
CDR3 protein: CASSDGLAPYNEQFF
V gene: TRBV9
J gene: TRBJ2-1
clone size: .
D gene: TRBD2

CDR3 DNA: TGTGCCAGCAGCTTAGGGGTAGCGGGGTCGTCCTACGAGCAGTACTTC
CDR3 protein: CASSLGVAGSSYEQYF
V gene: TRBV7-8
J gene: TRBJ2-7
clone size: .
D gene: TRBD2

CDR3 DNA: TGTGCCAGCAGTGAGACTCTAGCGGGAGGCGGGGATACGCAGTATTTT
CDR3 protein: CASSETLAGGGDTQYF
V gene: TRBV6-1
J gene: TRBJ2-3
clone size: .
D gene: TRBD2

CDR3 DNA: TGTGCCAGCAACCCCCCGGGGGGCATCGGGGAGCTGTTTTTT
CDR3 protein: CASNPPGGIGELFF
V gene: TRBV28
J gene: TRBJ2-2
clone size: once
D gene: .

CDR3 DNA: TGTGCCAGCAGTCGGACAGAACAAGAGACCCAGTACTTC
CDR3 protein: CASSRTEQETQYF
V gene: TRBV5-4
J gene: TRBJ2-5
clone size: .
D gene: .

CDR3 DNA: TGTGCCAGCAGCTTAGCCGGTCGCGGCTCTGAAGCTTTCTTT
CDR3 protein: CASSLAGRGSEAFF
V gene: TRBV7-8
J gene: TRBJ1-1
clone size: .
D gene: .

CDR3 DNA: TGTGCCAGCAGCTCGACAGGGCCCCGGGAGCAGTTCTTC
CDR3 protein: CASSSTGPREQFF
V gene: TRBV13
J gene: TRBJ2-1
clone size: .
D gene: TRBD1

CDR3 DNA: TGTGCCTGGAGTGCCACCCATCGTCGCTCCACGGACAGGGCTTACACCTTC
CDR3 protein: CAWSATHRRSTDRAYTF
V gene: TRBV30
J gene: TRBJ1-2
clone size: .
D gene: TRBD1

CDR3 DNA: TGTGCCAGCACCCCACAGTTTAGCAATCAGCCCCAGCATTTT
CDR3 protein: CASTPQFSNQPQHF
V gene: TRBV2
J gene: TRBJ1-5
clone size: .
D gene: .

CDR3 DNA: TGTGCCAGCAGTTTGATATATGGCCCTACAGGGGTCCAGCCCCAGCATTTT
CDR3 protein: CASSLIYGPTGVQPQHF
V gene: TRBV28
J gene: TRBJ1-5
clone size: .
D gene: TRBD1

CDR3 DNA: TGTGCCAGCAGCTTAGTGCAAAGCCGGAACACCGGGGAGCTGTTTTTT
CDR3 protein: CASSLVQSRNTGELFF
V gene: TRBV7-9
J gene: TRBJ2-2
clone size: .
D gene: .

CDR3 DNA: TGTGCCAGCAGTGGGACAGGCAATCAGCCCCAGCATTTT
CDR3 protein: CASSGTGNQPQHF
V gene: TRBV2
J gene: TRBJ1-5
clone size: few
D gene: .

CDR3 DNA: TGTGCCAGCAGTGAACTCAGCTCTGGAAACACCATATATTTT
CDR3 protein: CASSELSSGNTIYF
V gene: TRBV6-1
J gene: TRBJ1-3
clone size: once
D gene: .

CDR3 DNA: TGCAGCGTTGTTCTAGTAGGCGGGAGGGTTAATGAGCAGTTCTTC
CDR3 protein: CSVVLVGGRVNEQFF
V gene: TRBV29-1
J gene: TRBJ2-1
clone size: .
D gene: TRBD2

CDR3 DNA: TGTGCCAGTAGTATCTCCCCTCCGTATGGCTACACCTTC
CDR3 protein: CASSISPPYGYTF
V gene: TRBV19
J gene: TRBJ1-2
clone size: .
D gene: .

CDR3 DNA: TGTGCCAGCAGCGGCTTGGAGAATGAAAAACTGTTTTTT
CDR3 protein: CASSGLENEKLFF
V gene: TRBV5-4
J gene: TRBJ1-4
clone size: .
D gene: .

CDR3 DNA: TGTGCCACCAGCAGAGTAGCGGGGACTAGCACAGATACGCAGTATTTT
CDR3 protein: CATSRVAGTSTDTQYF
V gene: TRBV15
J gene: TRBJ2-3
clone size: .
D gene: TRBD2

CDR3 DNA: TGTGCCAGCAGCTATAGTAGCGGGGGGGCCTTTGATACGCAGTATTTT
CDR3 protein: CASSYSSGGAFDTQYF
V gene: TRBV9
J gene: TRBJ2-3
clone size: .
D gene: TRBD2

CDR3 DNA: TGTGCCAGCAGCGTAGGCGTCACAGGGGGCAACATTCAGTACTTC
CDR3 protein: CASSVGVTGGNIQYF
V gene: TRBV9
J gene: TRBJ2-4
clone size: few
D gene: TRBD1

CDR3 DNA: TGTGCCAGCTCACATATAGCCGGGGGTTACTACAATGAGCAGTTCTTC
CDR3 protein: CASSHIAGGYYNEQFF
V gene: TRBV18
J gene: TRBJ2-1
clone size: .
D gene: .

CDR3 DNA: TGTGCCAGCCGCAGGGGGGATGATGGCTACACCTTC
CDR3 protein: CASRRGDDGYTF
V gene: TRBV27
J gene: TRBJ1-2
clone size: .
D gene: TRBD1

CDR3 DNA: TGTGCCAGCAGTTTAGGGACAGGGACCGGGGAGCTGTTTTTT
CDR3 protein: CASSLGTGTGELFF
V gene: TRBV27
J gene: TRBJ2-2
clone size: .
D gene: TRBD1

CDR3 DNA: TGTGCCAGCAGCCCGACCCGAGGCGGGGGGGCAATTGAGACCCAGTACTTC
CDR3 protein: CASSPTRGGGAIETQYF
V gene: TRBV7-6
J gene: TRBJ2-5
clone size: .
D gene: TRBD2

CDR3 DNA: TGTGCCAGCAGTTTAGGATCCAGGTCGGAGACCCAGTACTTC
CDR3 protein: CASSLGSRSETQYF
V gene: TRBV28
J gene: TRBJ2-5
clone size: .
D gene: .

CDR3 DNA: TGCGCCAGCAGCCAAACACCGATTAAACAGAGAAACACTGAAGCTTTCTTT
CDR3 protein: CASSQTPIKQRNTEAFF
V gene: TRBV4-1
J gene: TRBJ1-1
clone size: .
D gene: .

CDR3 DNA: TGTGCCAGCAGTCCCCTCGAACAGGGGAGGAACCAGCCCCAGCATTTT
CDR3 protein: CASSPLEQGRNQPQHF
V gene: TRBV27
J gene: TRBJ1-5
clone size: .
D gene: TRBD1

CDR3 DNA: TGCGCCAGCAGCCTGAGCTCCTACGAGCAGTACTTC
CDR3 protein: CASSLSSYEQYF
V gene: TRBV5-1
J gene: TRBJ2-7
clone size: .
D gene: .

CDR3 DNA: TGTGCCAGCACCCGTCCGGGCGGGCCTAGCACAGATACGCAGTATTTT
CDR3 protein: CASTRPGGPSTDTQYF
V gene: TRBV7-9
J gene: TRBJ2-3
clone size: .
D gene: .

CDR3 DNA: TGTGCCAGCAGTTCTTCCCCGGGACAGGGTATCTATGGCTACACCTTC
CDR3 protein: CASSSSPGQGIYGYTF
V gene: TRBV27
J gene: TRBJ1-2
clone size: .
D gene: TRBD1

CDR3 DNA: TGTGCCAGCAGCTTGCGACAGGGATATAATTCACCCCTCCACTTT
CDR3 protein: CASSLRQGYNSPLHF
V gene: TRBV11-1
J gene: TRBJ1-6
clone size: .
D gene: TRBD1

CDR3 DNA: TGTGCCAGCAGCTTGGACCCCGGGACTTCCCAAGAGACCCAGTACTTC
CDR3 protein: CASSLDPGTSQETQYF
V gene: TRBV5-4
J gene: TRBJ2-5
clone size: .
D gene: .

CDR3 DNA: TGTGCCAGCAGCTTAGATCGAAGCGGGTCGGCCTACGAGCAGTACTTC
CDR3 protein: CASSLDRSGSAYEQYF
V gene: TRBV11-2
J gene: TRBJ2-7
clone size: once
D gene: .

CDR3 DNA: TGTGCCAGCAGCGCGACAGGCATAGCGAACACCGGGGAGCTGTTTTTT
CDR3 protein: CASSATGIANTGELFF
V gene: TRBV9
J gene: TRBJ2-2
clone size: .
D gene: .

CDR3 DNA: TGTGCCAGCAGTGGACGACAGGGTAAAGAGACCCAGTACTTC
CDR3 protein: CASSGRQGKETQYF
V gene: TRBV6-1
J gene: TRBJ2-5
clone size: .
D gene: TRBD1

CDR3 DNA: TGTGCCAGCAGCTTGCAAGCGGGAGTGAGGTACGAGCAGTACTTC
CDR3 protein: CASSLQAGVRYEQYF
V gene: TRBV5-4
J gene: TRBJ2-7
clone size: .
D gene: TRBD2

CDR3 DNA: TGTGCCAGTAAGAAGGTAGCGGGAGCGTCCTTGCAGGGTGAGCAGTTCTTC
CDR3 protein: CASKKVAGASLQGEQFF
V gene: TRBV19
J gene: TRBJ2-1
clone size: .
D gene: TRBD2

CDR3 DNA: TGCAGCGTTGATCCCGACTTGCCGAACACTGAAGCTTTCTTT
CDR3 protein: CSVDPDLPNTEAFF
V gene: TRBV29-1
J gene: TRBJ1-1
clone size: .
D gene: .

CDR3 DNA: TGTGCCAGCAGTCCAGGGGGCACCTACGAGCAGTACTTC
CDR3 protein: CASSPGGTYEQYF
V gene: TRBV27
J gene: TRBJ2-7
clone size: .
D gene: TRBD1

CDR3 DNA: TGTGCCAGCACCAATCCAGGGAACACTGAAGCTTTCTTT
CDR3 protein: CASTNPGNTEAFF
V gene: TRBV28
J gene: TRBJ1-1
clone size: .
D gene: .

CDR3 DNA: TGCGCCAGCAGCTTTCAAGGGGGCGGGGATCTAGGAGGCTACACCTTC
CDR3 protein: CASSFQGGGDLGGYTF
V gene: TRBV5-1
J gene: TRBJ1-2
clone size: .
D gene: TRBD1

CDR3 DNA: TGTGCCAGCGTTTGGATTCAGGGATTTCGGACAAATGAGCAGTTCTTC
CDR3 protein: CASVWIQGFRTNEQFF
V gene: TRBV2
J gene: TRBJ2-1
clone size: .
D gene: .